Following are 3 T cell receptor beta chains from one sample sequenced in a study of molecular identifiers for immune sequencing clone quantification. Each CDR3 protein gets one entry after TCRdb re-called the PCR reads with MiXCR. The sample contains about 640,000 distinct CDR3 sequences, about 20% of which appear only once. The source material was naive CD8+ T cells from blood, with Jurkat cell RNA spiked in. Noted subset: FACS-sorted CD8+CD4-CCR7+CD45RA+ naive T cells. These receptors were collected from a human donor in good health. Some libraries in this study had Jurkat cell RNA spiked in.

This chain connects TRBV2 to TRBJ1-1; D may be TRBD1 (6 bases). V lost 3 bases and J lost 7, with 15 bases in between. Germline V CDR1 and CDR2: SNHLY, FYNNEI. CDR3 length: 14 residues. As DNA, the CDR3 is TGTGCCAGCAGTGAGGACAGCTTAAGACGTGAAGCTTTCTTT. This sequence encodes CASSEDSLRREAFF.

Comment on this clonotype: A much larger clone differs from this one at a single base, so this may be a read error. DNA for the CDR3: TGTGCCAGCAGCCGGACTAGCGGGGGGCCGGGTGAGCAGTACTTC. Protein: CASSRTSGGPGEQYF. This chain uses TRBV5-3 with TRBJ2-7; TRBD2 matches at 14 bases. TRBV5-3 is identified as an open reading frame with a role that is uncertain. Trimming took 8 bases from V and 7 from J; bases not matched to a gene: 11. This CDR3 has 15 amino acids.

The V gene is TRBV19, the J gene TRBJ1-1; D gene uncertain. Trimming removed 3 bases from V and 4 bases from J, with 9 bases in between. The CDR3 is made up of 13 amino acids. Germline V gene sequence: CDR1 LNHDA, CDR2 SQIVND (reference sequence). This CDR3 is CASSMEGSTEAFF. The CDR3 DNA follows: TGTGCCAGTAGTATGGAGGGCAGCACTGAAGCTTTCTTT.